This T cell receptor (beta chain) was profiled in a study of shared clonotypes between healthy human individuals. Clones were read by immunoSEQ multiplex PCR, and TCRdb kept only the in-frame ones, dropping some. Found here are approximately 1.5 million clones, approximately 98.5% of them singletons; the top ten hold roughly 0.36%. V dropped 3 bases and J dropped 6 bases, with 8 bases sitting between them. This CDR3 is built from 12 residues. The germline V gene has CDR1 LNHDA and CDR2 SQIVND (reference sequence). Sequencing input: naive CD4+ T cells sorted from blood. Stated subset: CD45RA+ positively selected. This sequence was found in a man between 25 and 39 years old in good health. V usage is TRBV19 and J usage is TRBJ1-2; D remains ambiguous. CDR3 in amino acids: CASSIVGNGYTF. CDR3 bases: TGTGCCAGTAGTATCGTTGGGAATGGCTACACCTTC.